These 9 T cell receptor beta chains were sequenced from one sample in a study. Each CDR3 protein gets one entry after TCRdb re-called the 5' RACE reads with MiXCR. The sample records 5,200 or so distinct CDR3 sequences, just over 70% being singletons. Source material: naive CD4+ T cells sorted from blood. As for subset: naive CD4+ T cells, CD4+CD45RA+CD25-. The origin of the receptors is a female donor with breast cancer.

The rearrangement links TRBV6-1 to TRBJ1-5; no definite D call. Trimming shortened V by 4 bases and J by 5 bases, and 9 bases separated the two germline ends. Germline CDR1 and CDR2: MNHNS and SASEGT. The CDR3 totals 13 residues. CDR3 residues: CASSVRTDQPQHF. The CDR3 DNA follows: TGTGCCAGCAGTGTCCGTACAGATCAGCCCCAGCATTTT.

As concerns this clonotype: An end of the junction differs from the germline gene, which may be a read error. The V call is TRBV7-7, the J call TRBJ2-2; D is possibly TRBD1 or TRBD2 (7 bases each). CDR1 is SSHAT, CDR2 FNYEAQ, per germline (reference sequence). The CDR3 is 15 residues long. The CDR3 region has the DNA TGTGCTAGCAGCTTACAGGGGAGGGACACCGGGGAGCGGTTTTTT. The encoded protein is CASSLQGRDTGERFF.

This CDR3 is CASSSTPLHSNPSYEQYF. Written as DNA, the CDR3 is TGTGCCAGCAGCTCGACACCCTTGCACTCGAATCCCTCCTACGAGCAGTACTTC. The chain carries TRBV7-3 and TRBJ2-7; the D is unclear. Trimming removed 4 bases from V and 0 bases from J, with 22 bases in between. The germline V gene encodes CDR1 SGHTA and CDR2 FQGTGA. There are 18 residues in the CDR3.

In its sample, this clonotype was seen a few times. V usage is TRBV5-1 and J usage is TRBJ2-1, with D possibly called TRBD1 or TRBD2 (6 bases each). Germline V lookup: CDR1 SGHRS, CDR2 YFSETQ. The V and J ends lost 1 base and 4 bases respectively, with 9 bases between them. The CDR3 has 14 amino acids. The CDR3 nucleotides read TGCGCCAGCAGCTTGCGGGGGCGATACAATGAGCAGTTCTTC. This translates into CASSLRGRYNEQFF.

This chain uses TRBV4-2 with TRBJ2-7, with D unresolved. Trimming removed 4 bases from V and 0 bases from J, with 13 bases in between. CDR3 length: 15 residues. Germline V gene lookup returns CDR1 LGHNA and CDR2 YNFKEQ. The CDR3 DNA reads TGTGCCAGCAGCCCAAGTCGGCTACTCTCCTACGAGCAGTACTTC. The encoded protein is CASSPSRLLSYEQYF.

The sample holds one count of this clonotype. CDR3: CASSTLTGVMNTEAFF. The CDR3 bases are TGTGCCAGCAGTACTCTAACAGGGGTCATGAACACTGAAGCTTTCTTT. The rearrangement links TRBV6-5 to TRBJ1-1; 7 bases agree with TRBD1. V was clipped by 5 bases and J by 0 bases; unmatched bases: 9. Per the germline V gene, CDR1 is MNHEY and CDR2 is SVGAGI. The CDR3 contains 16 residues.

The chain recombines TRBV20-1 with TRBJ2-1; D gene unclear. Per germline, CDR1 DFQATT and CDR2 SNEGSKA (reference sequence). This CDR3 is built from 11 residues. V dropped 6 bases and J dropped 6 bases, with 9 bases sitting between them. CDR3 in DNA: TGCAGTGCCCCCCGTGGCAATGAGCAGTTCTTC. It specifies CSAPRGNEQFF.

The chain combines TRBV7-3 with TRBJ1-6; weak D call: TRBD1 (6 bases). The CDR3 totals 15 residues. The V end lost 2 bases, the J end lost 6 bases, and 11 bases lay between the germline ends. Germline V CDR1 and CDR2: SGHTA, FQGTGA. CDR3 residues: CASSLYSGANSPLHF. CDR3 nucleotide sequence: TGTGCCAGCAGCTTATATTCAGGGGCTAATTCACCCCTCCACTTT.

This clonotype was recorded only once. CDR3 in amino acids: CASSSRAQETQYF. In DNA, the CDR3 is TGTGCCAGCAGCTCTCGCGCTCAAGAGACCCAGTACTTC. The genes are TRBV7-2 and TRBJ2-5, with D unresolved. V lost 4 bases, J lost 2 bases, and 8 bases lay in between. The CDR3 is made up of 13 amino acids. The germline gives CDR1 SGHTA, CDR2 FQGNSA.